The 18 T cell receptor beta chains below all came from one sample that was sequenced in a study of regulatory T cells in long-lasting Graves disease. Specified time point: newly diagnosed GD, antithyroid drugs for less than 3 months. From RNA extracted from PBMCs, the TCR library was made. Construction of the TCR beta libraries employed iRepertoire HTBI primers in conjunction with Arm-PCR of CDR3 regions. Each CDR3 protein is one row after TCRdb ran MiXCR on the multiplex PCR reads. The data contain about 420,000 distinct CDR3 sequences, roughly 17% of them singletons. These data are also associated with another study on T cells in Graves' hyperthyroidism and ophthalmopathy.

Sample: peripheral blood mononuclear cells (PBMCs), taken at new diagnosis, from a patient treated with antithyroid drugs. The source of these receptors is a woman younger than 35 with Graves disease.

The V call is TRBV12-3 or TRBV12-4, the J call TRBJ2-1, with D unresolved. The germline V and J ends were trimmed by 1 base and 2 bases, with 6 bases remaining between them. CDR3 length: 14 amino acids. For the CDR3, the DNA is TGTGCCAGCAGTTTAGACAAGGCCTACAATGAGCAGTTCTTC. It specifies CASSLDKAYNEQFF.

This sequence joins TRBV9 and TRBJ2-2; no definite D call. This CDR3 is 16 amino acids long. V lost 1 base to trimming and J lost 6 bases, with 16 bases between them. CDR1 and CDR2 (germline): SGDLS, YYNGEE. The CDR3 loop is CASSVKAYNPAGELFF. In DNA form, the CDR3 reads TGTGCCAGCAGCGTAAAGGCGTACAACCCCGCCGGGGAGCTGTTTTTT. The whole variable domain, remainder taken from reference TRBV9 and TRBJ2-2, is DSGVTQTPKHLITATGQRVTLRCSPRSGDLSVYWYQQSLDQGLQFLIQYYNGEERAKGNILERFSAQQFPDLHSELNLSSLELGDSALYFCASSVKAYNPAGELFFGEGSRLTVL.

The chain is built from TRBV2 and TRBJ2-2; tentatively, D is TRBD1 (5 bases). Germline values: CDR1 SNHLY, CDR2 FYNNEI. The V and J ends lost 3 bases and 5 bases respectively, with 10 bases between them. There are 14 residues in the CDR3. The DNA of the CDR3 is TGTGCCAGCAGTGACAGGGTTCGGACCGGGGAGCTGTTTTTT. This gives the protein CASSDRVRTGELFF.

A word on this clonotype: This may come from a read error, since a much larger clone is one base off. The chain combines TRBV7-9 with TRBJ2-3, with 8 bases fitting TRBD1. The CDR3 has 15 residues. Germline-derived CDR1 and CDR2 are SEHNR and FQNEAQ (reference sequence). CDR3 sequence: CPSSLGGTGSYTQYF. DNA for the CDR3: TGTCCCAGCAGCTTAGGGGGGACAGGATCCTATACGCAGTATTTT.

The CDR3 reads CSVGQGATNYGYTF. CDR3 DNA: TGCAGCGTTGGCCAGGGGGCTACTAACTATGGCTACACCTTC. J is TRBJ1-2 and V is TRBV29-1; 8 bases line up with TRBD1. The CDR3 has 14 residues. Losses at the gene ends were 4 bases for V and 0 bases for J; bases not matched to a gene: 4. Germline lookup yields CDR1 SQVTM and CDR2 ANQGSEA. The full variable domain, rest sourced from reference TRBV29-1 and TRBJ1-2, is SAVISQKPSRDICQRGTSLTIQCQVDSQVTMMFWYRQQPGQSLTLIATANQGSEATYESGFVIDKFPISRPNLTFSTLTVSNMSPEDSSIYLCSVGQGATNYGYTFGSGTRLTVV.

This clonotype occurred many times. This sequence joins TRBV12-3 or TRBV12-4 and TRBJ2-2, with D possibly being TRBD1 or TRBD2 (5 bases each). There are 16 residues in the CDR3. Deletions cut 7 bases from V and 9 bases from J, with 24 bases between. CDR3 residues: CASNSQGWGWERELFF. Written as DNA, the CDR3 is TGTGCCAGCAATAGCCAAGGATGGGGCTGGGAGAGGGAGCTGTTTTTT.

This clonotype occurred a few times. The genes are TRBV19 and TRBJ2-7; 12 nucleotides agree with TRBD2. The CDR3 loop spans 16 amino acids. The germline gives CDR1 LNHDA, CDR2 SQIVND (reference sequence). V shed 5 bases, J shed 2 bases, and the junction held 7 bases outside the gene matches. The CDR3 loop is CASSSRLAGETYEQYF. CDR3 coding DNA: TGTGCCAGTAGTTCCAGACTAGCGGGAGAGACCTACGAGCAGTACTTC.

The rearrangement joins TRBV7-8 to TRBJ1-5, with 8 bases matching TRBD1. With V trimmed by 2 bases and J by 0 bases, 3 bases remained unmatched. This CDR3 has 16 amino acids. The germline V gene has CDR1 SGHVS and CDR2 FQNEAQ. This CDR3 is CASSLRGQASNQPQHF. CDR3 sequence (DNA): TGTGCCAGCAGCTTAAGGGGACAGGCTAGCAATCAGCCCCAGCATTTT.

Only a few counts were recorded for this clonotype. The rearrangement links TRBV12-3 or TRBV12-4 to TRBJ2-4; tentatively, D is TRBD1 (5 bases). This CDR3 is 16 amino acids long. Trimming cost V 1 base and J 0 bases, with 10 bases left between them. The chain's CDR3 is CASSLGGALAKNIQYF. The CDR3 DNA is TGTGCCAGCAGTTTAGGTGGGGCCTTAGCCAAAAACATTCAGTACTTC.

The sample holds many counts of this clonotype. The chain links TRBV15 to TRBJ2-7; the match to TRBD1 covers 9 bases. In germline, CDR1 is LNHNV, CDR2 YYDKDF (reference sequence). The CDR3 is 15 residues long. With 0 bases clipped from V and 3 bases from J, the junction kept 3 bases outside the gene matches. Here the CDR3 DNA reads TGTGCCACCAGCAGAGACGGGACAGGGATCTACGAGCAGTACTTC. Protein: CATSRDGTGIYEQYF.

The chain links TRBV5-5 to TRBJ2-7; 11 bases are shared with TRBD1. The CDR3 length is 14 residues. After removal of 3 bases from V and 6 bases from J, the junction contained 5 bases not matched to a gene. Germline V lookup: CDR1 SGHKS, CDR2 YYEKEE (reference sequence). CDR3 sequence reads: CASSSGTGGREQYF. The CDR3 coding sequence is TGTGCCAGCAGCTCCGGGACAGGGGGTCGCGAGCAGTACTTC.

This clonotype appeared many times. This chain uses TRBV12-3 or TRBV12-4 with TRBJ1-1; D not resolved. CDR3 length: 17 residues. With 4 bases removed from V and 2 bases from J, the gap between germline ends came to 20 bases. CDR3 nucleotide sequence: TGTGCCAGCAGTTCAAGGCCCATGGGGAGACCAAACACTGAAGCTTTCTTT. This encodes CASSSRPMGRPNTEAFF.

This clonotype was seen ten or more times. CDR3 amino acids: CASSPRGRGYEQFF. DNA for the CDR3: TGTGCCAGCTCACCCCGGGGCAGGGGATATGAGCAGTTCTTC. V and J are TRBV18 and TRBJ2-5, with a possible D match to TRBD1 (6 bases). The J call is uncertain, as TRBJ2-1 better fits the DNA end. Germline V gene data show CDR1 as KGHSH and CDR2 as LQKENI. CDR3 length equals 14 residues.

This clonotype was seen many times. This chain links TRBV30 with TRBJ1-1; D call uncertain. Per the germline V gene, CDR1 is GTSNPN and CDR2 is SVGIG (reference sequence). The V end was cut by 3 bases, the J end by 1 base, with 3 bases between. This CDR3 region has 11 residues. The CDR3: CAWRENTEAFF. CDR3 DNA: TGTGCCTGGAGGGAGAACACTGAAGCTTTCTTT.

The V gene is TRBV9, the J gene TRBJ2-1, with D perhaps TRBD1 (6 bases). Looked up from germline, CDR1 is SGDLS and CDR2 is YYNGEE. This CDR3 region has 15 residues. Trimming removed 4 bases from V and 0 bases from J, with 11 bases in between. The CDR3 nucleotides are TGTGCCAGCAGCCCTCAGGGGCGCTCCTACAATGAGCAGTTCTTC. Translating gives CASSPQGRSYNEQFF. Together with reference TRBV9 and TRBJ2-1, the CDR3 gives the full variable domain: DSGVTQTPKHLITATGQRVTLRCSPRSGDLSVYWYQQSLDQGLQFLIQYYNGEERAKGNILERFSAQQFPDLHSELNLSSLELGDSALYFCASSPQGRSYNEQFFGPGTRLTVL.

The table lists this clonotype with a few counts. The J gene is TRBJ2-1, the V gene TRBV19, with 8 bases matching TRBD2. Trimming at V came to 1 base and at J to 1 base, leaving 3 bases not matched to a gene. The V gene's germline CDR1 is LNHDA and CDR2 SQIVND (reference sequence). This CDR3 has 16 residues. The CDR3 DNA reads TGTGCCAGTAGTATAGTGGGACTAGGATCCTACAATGAGCAGTTCTTC. It is translated as CASSIVGLGSYNEQFF.

This chain links TRBV7-9 with TRBJ2-3; TRBD2 aligns across 8 bases. Germline V gene lookup returns CDR1 SEHNR and CDR2 FQNEAQ (reference sequence). The junction had 11 bases not matched to a gene; V was cut back by 5 bases and J by 4 bases. The CDR3 extends over 16 amino acids. In nucleotides, the CDR3 is TGTGCCAGCAGCCCACCCGGTAGCGGGACCGCAGATACGCAGTATTTT. Its translation: CASSPPGSGTADTQYF.

This clonotype showed up many times. CDR3 in DNA: TGTGCCATCCTAGCGGGCCTCACAGATACGCAGTATTTT. As protein: CAILAGLTDTQYF. The chain has TRBV10-3 and TRBJ2-3; 8 bases fit TRBD2. V lost 8 bases to trimming and J lost 2 bases; unmatched junction nucleotides: 3. Germline V gives CDR1 ENHRY, CDR2 SYGVKD. This CDR3 has 13 residues.